This T cell receptor (beta chain) was identified during a study of graft-versus-host responses after intestinal transplantation. Study background: Grafts were multivisceral, liver-intestinal, or isolated intestinal.

This clone is a singleton in its sample. The target antigen is unknown. Germline CDR1 SGHRS, CDR2 YFSETQ. V lost 0 bases to trimming and J lost 0 bases, with 7 bases between them. There are 16 residues in the CDR3. TCRdb's table, derived via immunoSEQ multiplex PCR, lists solely in-frame clones and lacks some. The sample consists of 96,000 or so clones, roughly nine tenths of them appearing once. Broader study findings: Early post-transplant falls in HvG clones accompanied the peak levels of circulating GvH clones.

Sequencing used unstimulated CD4+ T cells sorted from spleen or lymph node cells, obtained before intestinal transplant. This receptor was obtained from a human donor who received an intestinal transplant. The V and J genes are TRBV5-1 and TRBJ1-6; D gene ambiguous. CDR3 sequence (DNA): TGCGCCAGCAGCTTGGAGAAGAGCTCCTATAATTCACCCCTCCACTTT. It codes for CASSLEKSSYNSPLHF.